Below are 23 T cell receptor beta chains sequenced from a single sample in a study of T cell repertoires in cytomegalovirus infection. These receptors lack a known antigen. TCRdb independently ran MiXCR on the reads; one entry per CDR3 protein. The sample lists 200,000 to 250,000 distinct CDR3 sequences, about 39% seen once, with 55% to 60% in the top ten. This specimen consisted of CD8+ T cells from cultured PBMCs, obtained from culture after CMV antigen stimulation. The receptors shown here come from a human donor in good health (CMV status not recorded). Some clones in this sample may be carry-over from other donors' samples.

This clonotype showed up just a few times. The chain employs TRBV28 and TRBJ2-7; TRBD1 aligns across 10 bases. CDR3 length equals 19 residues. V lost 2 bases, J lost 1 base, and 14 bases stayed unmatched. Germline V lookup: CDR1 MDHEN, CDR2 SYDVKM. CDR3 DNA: TGTGCCAGCAGTTTAAATGAGGGGACAGGGGACGTTCAATCCTACGAGCAGTACTTC. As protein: CASSLNEGTGDVQSYEQYF.

The CDR3 is CASSVGQNEQFF. The CDR3 region has the DNA TGTGCCAGCAGCGTAGGCCAGAATGAGCAGTTCTTC. The gene calls are TRBV9 and TRBJ2-1; no firm D call. Looked up from germline, CDR1 is SGDLS and CDR2 is YYNGEE. The length of the CDR3 is 12 residues. Trimming removed 0 bases from V and 7 bases from J, with 5 bases in between.

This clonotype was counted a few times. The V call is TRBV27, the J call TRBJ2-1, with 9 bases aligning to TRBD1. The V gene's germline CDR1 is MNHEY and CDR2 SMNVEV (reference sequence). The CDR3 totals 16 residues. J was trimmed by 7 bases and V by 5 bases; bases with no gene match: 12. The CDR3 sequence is CASSPKMGTGRNEQFF. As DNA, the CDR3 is TGTGCCAGCAGTCCCAAGATGGGGACAGGGAGAAATGAGCAGTTCTTC.

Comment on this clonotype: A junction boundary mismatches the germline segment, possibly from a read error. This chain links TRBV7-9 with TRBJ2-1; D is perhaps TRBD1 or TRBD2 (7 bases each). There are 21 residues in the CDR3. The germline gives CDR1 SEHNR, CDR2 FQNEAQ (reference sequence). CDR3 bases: TGTGCCAGCAGCTTTCCGGGACACAGGCTTCAGGCAGGGGGGGGCACCAATGAGCAGCTCTTC. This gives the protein CASSFPGHRLQAGGGTNEQLF.

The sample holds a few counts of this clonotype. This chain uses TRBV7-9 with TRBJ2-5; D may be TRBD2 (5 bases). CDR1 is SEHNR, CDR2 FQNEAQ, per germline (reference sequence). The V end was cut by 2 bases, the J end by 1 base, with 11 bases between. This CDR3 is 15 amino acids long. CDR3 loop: CASSLIRGLQETQYF. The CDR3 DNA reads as TGTGCCAGCAGCTTAATCAGAGGGCTCCAAGAGACCCAGTACTTC.

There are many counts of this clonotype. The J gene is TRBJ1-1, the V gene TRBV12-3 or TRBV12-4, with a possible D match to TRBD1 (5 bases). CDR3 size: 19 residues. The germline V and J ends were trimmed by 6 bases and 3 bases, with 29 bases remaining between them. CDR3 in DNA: TGTGCCAGCAGGTACGCATCCTCTCCGGGACCCAAGGACCACACTGAAGCTTTCTTT. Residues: CASRYASSPGPKDHTEAFF.

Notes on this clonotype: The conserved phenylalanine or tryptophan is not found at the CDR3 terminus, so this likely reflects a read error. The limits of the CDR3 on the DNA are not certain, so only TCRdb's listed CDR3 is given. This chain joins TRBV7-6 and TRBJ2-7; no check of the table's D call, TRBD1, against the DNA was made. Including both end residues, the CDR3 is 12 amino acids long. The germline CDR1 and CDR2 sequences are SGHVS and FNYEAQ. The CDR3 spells CASSSGQGAWDS.

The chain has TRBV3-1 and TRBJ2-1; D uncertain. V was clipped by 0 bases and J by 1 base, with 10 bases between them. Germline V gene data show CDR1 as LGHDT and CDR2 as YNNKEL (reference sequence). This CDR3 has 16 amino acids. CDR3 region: CASSQDMTLSYNEQFF. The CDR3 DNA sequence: TGTGCCAGCAGCCAAGATATGACTCTTTCCTACAATGAGCAGTTCTTC.

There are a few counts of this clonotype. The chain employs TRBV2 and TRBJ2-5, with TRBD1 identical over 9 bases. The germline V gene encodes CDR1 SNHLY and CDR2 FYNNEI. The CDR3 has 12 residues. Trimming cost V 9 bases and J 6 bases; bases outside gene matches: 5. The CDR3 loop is CASQTGGKTQYF. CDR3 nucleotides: TGTGCCAGTCAGACAGGGGGGAAGACCCAGTACTTC.

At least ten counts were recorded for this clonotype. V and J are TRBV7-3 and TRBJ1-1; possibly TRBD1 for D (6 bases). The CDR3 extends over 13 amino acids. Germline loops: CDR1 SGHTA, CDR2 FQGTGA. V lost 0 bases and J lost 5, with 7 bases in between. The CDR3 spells CASSLTGGTEAFF. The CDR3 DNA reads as TGTGCCAGCAGCTTAACAGGGGGGACTGAAGCTTTCTTT.

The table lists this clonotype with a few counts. The CDR3 region has the DNA TGTGCCAGCAGCTTAGTGGCGGGGGGGAACAATGAGCAGTTCTTC. Its translation is CASSLVAGGNNEQFF. J is TRBJ2-1 and V is TRBV11-2; TRBD2 matches 9 bases. V dropped 1 base and J dropped 5; count of bases not matched to a gene: 3. This CDR3 is built from 15 residues. Germline V gene sequence: CDR1 SGHAT, CDR2 FQNNGV.

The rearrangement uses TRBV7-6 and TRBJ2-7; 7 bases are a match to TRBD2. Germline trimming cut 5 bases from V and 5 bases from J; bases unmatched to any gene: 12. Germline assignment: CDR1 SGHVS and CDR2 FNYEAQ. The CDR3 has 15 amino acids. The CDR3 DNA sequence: TGTGCCAGCAGCCTCTCGAGCGGGGAAGGGCACGAGCAGTACTTC. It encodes CASSLSSGEGHEQYF.

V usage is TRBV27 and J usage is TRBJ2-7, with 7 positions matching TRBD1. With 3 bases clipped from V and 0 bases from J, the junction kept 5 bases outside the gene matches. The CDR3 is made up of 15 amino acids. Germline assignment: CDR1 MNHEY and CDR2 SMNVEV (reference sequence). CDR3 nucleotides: TGTGCCAGCAGTTTCGACAGGGCTAGCTCCTACGAGCAGTACTTC. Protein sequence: CASSFDRASSYEQYF.

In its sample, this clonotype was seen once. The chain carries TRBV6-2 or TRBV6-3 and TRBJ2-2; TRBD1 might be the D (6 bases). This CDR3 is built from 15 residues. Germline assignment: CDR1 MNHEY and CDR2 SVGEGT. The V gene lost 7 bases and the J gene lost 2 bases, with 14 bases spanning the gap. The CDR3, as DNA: TGTGCCAGCAACCCCGGGACAACCAACACCGGGGAGCTGTTTTTT. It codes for CASNPGTTNTGELFF.

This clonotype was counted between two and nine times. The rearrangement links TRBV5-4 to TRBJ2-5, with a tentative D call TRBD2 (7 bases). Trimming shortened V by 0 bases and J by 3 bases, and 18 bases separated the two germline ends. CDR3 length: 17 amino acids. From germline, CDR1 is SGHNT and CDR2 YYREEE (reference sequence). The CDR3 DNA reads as TGTGCCAGCAGCTTGGAGGGGGGGCGGACGGTAAAAGAGACCCAGTACTTC. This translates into CASSLEGGRTVKETQYF.

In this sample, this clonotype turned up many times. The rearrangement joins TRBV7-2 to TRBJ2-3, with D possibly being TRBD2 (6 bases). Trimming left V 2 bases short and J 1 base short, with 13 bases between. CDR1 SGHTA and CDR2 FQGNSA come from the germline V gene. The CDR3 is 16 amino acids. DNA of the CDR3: TGTGCCAGCAGCTTAATGGTGGAGGGCCGCACAGATACGCAGTATTTT. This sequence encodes CASSLMVEGRTDTQYF. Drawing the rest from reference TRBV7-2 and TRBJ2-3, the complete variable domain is GAGVSQSPSNKVTEKGKDVELRCDPISGHTALYWYRQSLGQGLEFLIYFQGNSAPDKSGLPSDRFSAERTGGSVSTLTIQRTQQEDSAVYLCASSLMVEGRTDTQYFGPGTRLTVL.

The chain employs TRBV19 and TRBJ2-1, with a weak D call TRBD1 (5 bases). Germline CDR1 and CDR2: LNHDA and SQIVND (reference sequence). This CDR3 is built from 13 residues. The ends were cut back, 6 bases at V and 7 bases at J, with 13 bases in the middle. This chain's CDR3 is CASRKPDRNEQFF. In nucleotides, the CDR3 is TGTGCCAGTAGAAAGCCAGACAGAAATGAGCAGTTCTTC.

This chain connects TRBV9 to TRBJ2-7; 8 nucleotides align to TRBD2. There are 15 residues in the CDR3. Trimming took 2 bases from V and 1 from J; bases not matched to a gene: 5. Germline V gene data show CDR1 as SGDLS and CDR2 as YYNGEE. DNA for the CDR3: TGTGCCAGCAGCGTTACGAGCGGGGGATCCTACGAGCAGTACTTC. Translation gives CASSVTSGGSYEQYF.

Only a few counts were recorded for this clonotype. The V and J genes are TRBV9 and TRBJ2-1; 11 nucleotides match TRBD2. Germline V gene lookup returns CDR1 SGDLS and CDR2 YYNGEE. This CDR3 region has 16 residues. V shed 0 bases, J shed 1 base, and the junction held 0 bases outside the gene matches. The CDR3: CASSVGLAGSYNEQFF. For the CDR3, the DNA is TGTGCCAGCAGCGTAGGACTAGCGGGGTCCTACAATGAGCAGTTCTTC.

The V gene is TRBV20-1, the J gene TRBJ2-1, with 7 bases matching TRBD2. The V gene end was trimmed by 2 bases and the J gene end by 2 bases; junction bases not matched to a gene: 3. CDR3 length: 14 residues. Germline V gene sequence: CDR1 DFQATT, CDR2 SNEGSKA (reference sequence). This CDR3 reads CSARPGGTYNEQFF. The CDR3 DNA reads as TGCAGTGCTAGACCCGGGGGGACCTACAATGAGCAGTTCTTC.

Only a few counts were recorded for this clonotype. CDR3 residues: CASSLTRVPPLSNQPQHF. The CDR3 DNA is TGTGCCAGCAGCCTAACCCGGGTCCCACCTCTGAGCAATCAGCCCCAGCATTTT. The gene calls are TRBV7-8 and TRBJ1-5; D not certain. V shed 5 bases and J shed 1 base, with 21 bases lying between them. Germline V gives CDR1 SGHVS, CDR2 FQNEAQ. The CDR3 is 18 amino acids.

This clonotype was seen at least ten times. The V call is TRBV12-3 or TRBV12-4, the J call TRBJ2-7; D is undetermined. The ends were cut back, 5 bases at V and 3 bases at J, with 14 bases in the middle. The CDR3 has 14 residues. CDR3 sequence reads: CASSPLGMNYEQYF. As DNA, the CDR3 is TGTGCCAGCAGTCCCCTTGGAATGAACTACGAGCAGTACTTC.

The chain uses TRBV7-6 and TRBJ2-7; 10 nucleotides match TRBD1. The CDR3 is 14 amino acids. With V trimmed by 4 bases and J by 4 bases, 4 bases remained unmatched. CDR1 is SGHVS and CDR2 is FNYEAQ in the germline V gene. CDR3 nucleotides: TGTGCCAGCAGCTCATCGGGACAGGGGTACGAGCAGTACTTC. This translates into CASSSSGQGYEQYF.